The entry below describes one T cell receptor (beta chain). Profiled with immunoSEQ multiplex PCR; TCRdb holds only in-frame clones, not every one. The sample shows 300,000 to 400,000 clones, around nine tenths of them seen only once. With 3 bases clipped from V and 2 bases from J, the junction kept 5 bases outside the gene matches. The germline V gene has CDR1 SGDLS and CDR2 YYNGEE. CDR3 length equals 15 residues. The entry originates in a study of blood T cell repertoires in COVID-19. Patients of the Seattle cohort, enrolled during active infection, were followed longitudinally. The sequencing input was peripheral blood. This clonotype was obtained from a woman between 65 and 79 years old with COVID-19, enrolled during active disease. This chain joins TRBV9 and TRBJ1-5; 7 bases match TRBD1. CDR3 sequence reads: CASSETGEGNQPQHF. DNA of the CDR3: TGTGCCAGCAGCGAAACAGGGGAAGGCAATCAGCCCCAGCATTTT.